This T cell receptor (beta chain) stems from a study of T cell clonality in common variable immunodeficiency. CDR3 length equals 13 residues. With 0 bases removed from V and 3 bases from J, the gap between germline ends came to 9 bases. Germline V gene data show CDR1 as DFQATT and CDR2 as SNEGSKA (reference sequence). This clone occurred many times. The read terminates 3 residues ahead of where the CDR3 ends, so the germline J gene completes it. Sequenced by immunoSEQ multiplex PCR; TCRdb stores in-frame clones only, minus some. The sample has about 52,000 clones, none seen only once; the top ten hold about 1.8%.

The chain combines TRBV20-1 with TRBJ2-7; D not resolved. Sequencing input: peripheral blood mononuclear cells. The sequence was obtained from a person aged 18 to 69 in good health. CDR3 sequence: CSARDRVGYEQYF. Partial CDR3 DNA: TGCAGTGCTAGAGATCGCGTCGGCTACGAG.